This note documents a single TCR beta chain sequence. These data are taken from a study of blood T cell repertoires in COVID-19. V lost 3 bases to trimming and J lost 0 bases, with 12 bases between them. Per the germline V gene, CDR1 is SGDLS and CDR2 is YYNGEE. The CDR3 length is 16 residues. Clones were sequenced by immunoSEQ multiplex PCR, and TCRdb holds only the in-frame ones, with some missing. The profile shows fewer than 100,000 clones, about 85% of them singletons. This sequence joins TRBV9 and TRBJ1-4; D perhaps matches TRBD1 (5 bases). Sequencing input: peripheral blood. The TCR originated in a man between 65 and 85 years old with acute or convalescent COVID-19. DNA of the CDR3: TGTGCCAGCAGCGCCCGACAGATTGCAACTAATGAAAAACTGTTTTTT. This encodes CASSARQIATNEKLFF.